The 9 T cell receptor beta chains in this list originate from one sample, sequenced in a study of T cell changes during pregnancy in multiple sclerosis. Clones were sequenced by immunoSEQ multiplex PCR, and TCRdb holds only the in-frame ones, with some missing. The data contain some 80,000 clones, 90% to 95% of them seen just once; the ten biggest clones take up roughly 0.94%. The source was peripheral blood, collected in the first trimester of pregnancy. These receptors were obtained from a female donor with multiple sclerosis, enrolled in a pregnancy study.

This clone appeared once. This chain connects TRBV7-9 to TRBJ2-3; possible D gene TRBD2, 5 bases. V gave up 5 bases and J gave up 0 bases, with 15 bases separating them. The CDR3 runs 16 residues. Per germline, CDR1 SEHNR and CDR2 FQNEAQ (reference sequence). CDR3 sequence: CASSPITQRSTDTQYF. DNA for the CDR3: TGTGCCAGCAGCCCCATCACCCAGCGGAGCACAGATACGCAGTATTTT.

The chain uses TRBV29-1 and TRBJ2-2; 7 bases map to TRBD2. The V segment lost 7 bases and the J segment 7 bases; nucleotides outside the gene matches: 9. Germline loops: CDR1 SQVTM, CDR2 ANQGSEA. The CDR3 runs 13 residues. The CDR3 loop is CSAEGGVGGELFF. CDR3 DNA sequence: TGCAGCGCCGAGGGAGGGGTCGGCGGGGAGCTGTTTTTT.

V usage is TRBV5-1 and J usage is TRBJ1-2, with D possibly matching TRBD1 (5 bases). Germline-derived CDR1 and CDR2 are SGHRS and YFSETQ. Trimming left V 1 base short and J 8 bases short, with 12 bases between. This CDR3 has 13 amino acids. CDR3 in DNA: TGCGCCAGCAGCTTGAAAGGGGTAGGGGGCTACACCTTC. Translation: CASSLKGVGGYTF.

The rearrangement uses TRBV4-1 and TRBJ1-2, with D possibly TRBD1 on 6 matching bases. Trimming cost V 3 bases and J 2 bases, with 10 bases left between them. The CDR3 has 14 residues. Germline V gene sequence: CDR1 MGHRA, CDR2 YSYEKL. CDR3 nucleotides: TGCGCCAGCAGCCAGGTTACAGGGAACTATGGCTACACCTTC. It codes for CASSQVTGNYGYTF.

V is TRBV29-1 and J is TRBJ1-1; D is perhaps TRBD1 (5 bases). CDR1 SQVTM and CDR2 ANQGSEA come from the germline V gene. The V end was cut by 3 bases, the J end by 6 bases, with 14 bases between. This CDR3 is built from 13 residues. CDR3 sequence: CSVEGGGSPEAFF. As DNA, the CDR3 is TGCAGCGTTGAGGGGGGAGGTAGTCCTGAAGCTTTCTTT.

The chain has TRBV18 and TRBJ1-1; D is perhaps TRBD1 (5 bases). This CDR3 has 16 amino acids. Per the germline V gene, CDR1 is KGHSH and CDR2 is LQKENI. V was pared by 1 base and J by 3 bases, with 15 bases between. The CDR3: CASSPLAGGLDTEAFF. Written as DNA, the CDR3 is TGTGCCAGCTCACCACTGGCGGGGGGGTTGGACACTGAAGCTTTCTTT.

This chain uses TRBV11-2 with TRBJ1-1; D gene unclear. V was cut by 5 bases and J by 0 bases, with 16 bases left in between. Germline values: CDR1 SGHAT, CDR2 FQNNGV. The CDR3 is made up of 16 amino acids. This chain's CDR3 is CASSLRAGAMNTEAFF. The CDR3, as DNA: TGTGCCAGCAGCCTCCGGGCGGGAGCGATGAACACTGAAGCTTTCTTT.

V usage is TRBV6-5 and J usage is TRBJ2-7, with 11 positions matching TRBD1. CDR3 length: 15 amino acids. Germline V gene lookup returns CDR1 MNHEY and CDR2 SVGAGI. V gave up 6 bases and J gave up 2 bases; unmatched junction bases: 6. The CDR3, as DNA: TGTGCCAGCAGGGGGACAGGGGGAAGTCCCTACGAGCAGTACTTC. Protein: CASRGTGGSPYEQYF.

The rearrangement uses TRBV5-1 and TRBJ1-2; 9 bases are shared with TRBD1. Germline lookup yields CDR1 SGHRS and CDR2 YFSETQ. CDR3 length equals 14 residues. After removal of 2 bases from V and 6 bases from J, the junction contained 5 bases not matched to a gene. CDR3 sequence: CASSFPTGGDGYTF. For the CDR3, the DNA is TGCGCCAGCAGCTTTCCTACAGGGGGCGATGGCTACACCTTC.